These 9 T cell receptor beta chains share one sample of origin, sequenced in a study of T cell responses to AZD1222 COVID-19 vaccine. Profiling relied on immunoSEQ multiplex PCR, and the TCRdb table lists in-frame clones only, not all of them. The data show about 84,000 clones, with roughly 88% seen just once and 8% to 13% held by the top ten. Sequenced here: peripheral blood, sampled 28 days after the second AZD1222 dose. The receptors stem from an adult who received the AZD1222 COVID-19 vaccine.

The V and J genes are TRBV7-8 and TRBJ2-4; unclear D gene. The CDR3 consists of 15 residues. Looked up from germline, CDR1 is SGHVS and CDR2 is FQNEAQ. V dropped 4 bases and J dropped 1 base, with 11 bases sitting between them. The CDR3 reads CASSSNGGAKNIQYF. The CDR3 nucleotides are TGTGCCAGCAGCTCGAACGGCGGCGCCAAAAACATTCAGTACTTC.

The chain employs TRBV18 and TRBJ2-1; 7 bases line up with TRBD2. Looked up from germline, CDR1 is KGHSH and CDR2 is LQKENI. The V segment lost 3 bases and the J segment 5 bases; nucleotides outside the gene matches: 1. This CDR3 spans 13 amino acids. CDR3 nucleotide sequence: TGTGCCAGCTCACCGAGCGGGGACAATGAGCAGTTCTTC. Amino acid sequence: CASSPSGDNEQFF. The full variable domain, its missing parts supplied by reference TRBV18 and TRBJ2-1, is NAGVMQNPRHLVRRRGQEARLRCSPMKGHSHVYWYRQLPEEGLKFMVYLQKENIIDESGMPKERFSAEFPKEGPSILRIQQVVRGDSAAYFCASSPSGDNEQFFGPGTRLTVL.

The gene calls are TRBV6-5 and TRBJ2-1; TRBD2 matches at 11 bases. V gave up 4 bases and J gave up 6 bases; unmatched junction bases: 5. Germline CDR1 MNHEY, CDR2 SVGAGI. This CDR3 is 15 amino acids long. The CDR3 nucleotides read TGTGCCAGCAGTTTTACTAGCGGGGGTATCAATGAGCAGTTCTTC. It yields the protein CASSFTSGGINEQFF.

The chain uses TRBV9 and TRBJ2-7; D possibly matches TRBD1 or TRBD2 (6 bases each). This CDR3 has 15 amino acids. Germline CDR1 is SGDLS and CDR2 is YYNGEE. With 0 bases removed from V and 6 bases from J, the gap between germline ends came to 16 bases. CDR3 in DNA: TGTGCCAGCAGCGTAGGGGGGGCCTCCTCCGGCGAGCAGTACTTC. It translates to CASSVGGASSGEQYF.

V gene TRBV5-1 combines with J gene TRBJ1-3; tentative D call: TRBD1 (5 bases). Germline loops: CDR1 SGHRS, CDR2 YFSETQ. V was pared by 1 base and J by 2 bases, with 7 bases between. The CDR3 length is 14 residues. The CDR3 DNA reads TGCGCCAGCAGCTTGCTAGGGGCTGGAAACACCATATATTTT. It translates to CASSLLGAGNTIYF.

V usage is TRBV5-1 and J usage is TRBJ1-3; maybe TRBD1 (5 bases). CDR1 is SGHRS and CDR2 is YFSETQ in the germline V gene. The CDR3 runs to 17 residues. Trimming cost V 4 bases and J 0 bases, with 17 bases left between them. CDR3 sequence: CASSPPKVGDSGNTIYF. DNA of the CDR3: TGCGCCAGCAGCCCCCCGAAGGTAGGGGACTCTGGAAACACCATATATTTT. The whole variable domain, remainder taken from reference TRBV5-1 and TRBJ1-3, is KAGVTQTPRYLIKTRGQQVTLSCSPISGHRSVSWYQQTPGQGLQFLFEYFSETQRNKGNFPGRFSGRQFSNSRSEMNVSTLELGDSALYLCASSPPKVGDSGNTIYFGEGSWLTVV.

This sequence joins TRBV29-1 and TRBJ2-1; 9 positions agree with TRBD1. The J segment lost 9 bases and the V segment lost 1 base, leaving 10 bases of the junction unmatched. The CDR3 is 15 amino acids. CDR1 is SQVTM, CDR2 ANQGSEA, per germline. The CDR3, as DNA: TGCAGCGTTGAAGCGGGGCACAGGGGGCTGAGTGAGCAGTTCTTC. This sequence encodes CSVEAGHRGLSEQFF.

The J gene is TRBJ1-6, the V gene TRBV4-2; unclear D gene. V lost 1 base, J lost 6 bases, and 13 bases lay in between. The CDR3 runs to 16 residues. CDR1 and CDR2 from the germline V gene are LGHNA and YNFKEQ. CDR3 residues: CASSQAESQSNSPLHF. The CDR3 DNA is TGTGCCAGCAGCCAAGCCGAGAGCCAAAGTAATTCACCCCTCCACTTT.

The chain is built from TRBV30 and TRBJ1-3; maybe TRBD1 (5 bases). This CDR3 comprises 13 residues. The V gene lost 7 bases and the J gene lost 1 base, with 11 bases spanning the gap. The germline V gene has CDR1 GTSNPN and CDR2 SVGIG (reference sequence). CDR3 amino acids: CALSRVSGNTIYF. CDR3 bases: TGTGCCTTATCCAGGGTTTCTGGAAACACCATATATTTT.